This T cell receptor beta chain comes out of a study of shared clonotypes between healthy human individuals. The authors' processing: Junction-only immunoSEQ data arrived without quality scores, meaning filtering differed. TCRdb keeps only in-frame clones here, not all; method: immunoSEQ multiplex PCR. V, J and clone size reflect that table, while D and trimming were determined from the DNA. The sample includes 98,000 or so clones, around 68% of them seen just once. In germline, CDR1 is MNHEY, CDR2 SMNVEV (reference sequence). V shed 4 bases and J shed 8 bases, with 14 bases lying between them. CDR3 size: 13 residues.

Sample: memory CD8+ T cells sorted from blood. Subset here: CD45RO+ cells pooled with CCR7-negative TemRA cells. The sequence derives from a young woman in good health. J is TRBJ1-1 and V is TRBV27, with D possibly matching TRBD1 (5 bases). CDR3 residues: CASSSLDGAEAFF. CDR3 nucleotides: TGTGCCAGCAGTTCATTGGACGGGGCGGAAGCTTTCTTT.